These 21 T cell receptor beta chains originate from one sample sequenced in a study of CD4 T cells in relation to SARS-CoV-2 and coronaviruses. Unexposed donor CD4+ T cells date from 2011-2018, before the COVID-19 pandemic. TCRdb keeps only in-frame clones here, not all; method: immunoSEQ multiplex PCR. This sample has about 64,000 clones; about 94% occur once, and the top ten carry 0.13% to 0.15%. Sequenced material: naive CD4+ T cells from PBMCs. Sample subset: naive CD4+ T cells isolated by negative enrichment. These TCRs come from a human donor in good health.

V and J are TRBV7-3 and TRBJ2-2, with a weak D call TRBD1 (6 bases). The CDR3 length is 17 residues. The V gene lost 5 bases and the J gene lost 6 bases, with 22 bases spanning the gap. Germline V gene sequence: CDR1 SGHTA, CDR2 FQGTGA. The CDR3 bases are TGTGCCAGCAGCCTCAGGGTTGTTCAGGGGCAGTCCGGGGAGCTGTTTTTT. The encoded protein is CASSLRVVQGQSGELFF.

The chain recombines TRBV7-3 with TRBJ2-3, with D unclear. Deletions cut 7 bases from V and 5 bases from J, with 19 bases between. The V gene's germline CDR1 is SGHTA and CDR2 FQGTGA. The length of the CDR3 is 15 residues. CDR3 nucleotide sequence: TGTGCCAGCAAAAGTAGGCCCGGGCCCCAAGATACGCAGTATTTT. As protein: CASKSRPGPQDTQYF.

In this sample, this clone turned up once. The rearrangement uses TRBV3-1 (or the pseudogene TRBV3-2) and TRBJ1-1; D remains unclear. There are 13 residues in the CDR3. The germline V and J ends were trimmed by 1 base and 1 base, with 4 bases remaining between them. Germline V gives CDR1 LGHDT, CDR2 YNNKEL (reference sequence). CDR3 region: CASSQGGNTEAFF. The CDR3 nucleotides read TGTGCCAGCAGCCAAGGGGGGAACACTGAAGCTTTCTTT.

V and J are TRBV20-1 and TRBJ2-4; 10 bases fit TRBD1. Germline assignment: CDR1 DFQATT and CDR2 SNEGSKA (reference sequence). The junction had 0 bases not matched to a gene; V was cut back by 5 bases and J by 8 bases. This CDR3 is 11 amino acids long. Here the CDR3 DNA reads TGCAGTGCTGGACAGGGGGACATTCAGTACTTC. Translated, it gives CSAGQGDIQYF.

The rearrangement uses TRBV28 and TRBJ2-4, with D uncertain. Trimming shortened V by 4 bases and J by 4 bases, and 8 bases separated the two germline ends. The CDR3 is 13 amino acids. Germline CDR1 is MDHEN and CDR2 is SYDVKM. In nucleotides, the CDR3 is TGTGCCAGCAGTTCCTACCCTAAAAACATTCAGTACTTC. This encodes CASSSYPKNIQYF.

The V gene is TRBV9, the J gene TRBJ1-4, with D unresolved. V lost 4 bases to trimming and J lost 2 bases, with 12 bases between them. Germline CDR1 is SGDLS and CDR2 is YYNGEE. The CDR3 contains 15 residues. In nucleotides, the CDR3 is TGTGCCAGCAGCCCCGGGCAGAGGACTAATGAAAAACTGTTTTTT. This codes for CASSPGQRTNEKLFF.

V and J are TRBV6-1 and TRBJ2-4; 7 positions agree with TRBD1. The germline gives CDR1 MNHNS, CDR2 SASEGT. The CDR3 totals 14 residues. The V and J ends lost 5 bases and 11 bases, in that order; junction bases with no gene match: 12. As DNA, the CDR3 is TGTGCCAGCAGTTATTCCGACAGGGTTGCGCTTCAGTACTTC. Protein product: CASSYSDRVALQYF.

The DNA for the CDR3 is TGTGCCAGCAGTTTGACAGGGGGCGTCCAGCCCCAGCATTTT. Residues: CASSLTGGVQPQHF. The gene calls are TRBV6-6 and TRBJ1-5, with 10 bases matching TRBD1. V was pared by 4 bases and J by 7 bases, with 4 bases of the junction left unmatched. The CDR3 consists of 14 residues. Germline CDR1 MNHNY, CDR2 SVGAGI (reference sequence).

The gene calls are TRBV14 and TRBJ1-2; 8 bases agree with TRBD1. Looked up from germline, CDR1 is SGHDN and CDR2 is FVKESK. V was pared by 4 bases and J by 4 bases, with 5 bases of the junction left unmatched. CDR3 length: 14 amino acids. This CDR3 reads CASSLATGVYGYTF. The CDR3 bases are TGTGCCAGCAGCCTTGCGACAGGGGTCTATGGCTACACCTTC.

For the CDR3, the DNA is TGTGCCAGCAGTGCTGGGGTCCCAGATACGCAGTATTTT. This encodes CASSAGVPDTQYF. The chain joins TRBV2 to TRBJ2-3; no clear D. Trimming took off 4 bases at V and 4 bases at J, with 9 bases between the two ends. CDR1 and CDR2 from the germline V gene are SNHLY and FYNNEI. The CDR3 length is 13 residues.

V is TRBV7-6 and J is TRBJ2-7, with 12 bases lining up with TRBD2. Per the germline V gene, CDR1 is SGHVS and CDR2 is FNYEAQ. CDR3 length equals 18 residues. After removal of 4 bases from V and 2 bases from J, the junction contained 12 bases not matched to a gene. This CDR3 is CASSSPSGLAGFAYEQYF. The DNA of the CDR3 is TGTGCCAGCAGCTCCCCCTCGGGACTAGCGGGCTTTGCCTACGAGCAGTACTTC.

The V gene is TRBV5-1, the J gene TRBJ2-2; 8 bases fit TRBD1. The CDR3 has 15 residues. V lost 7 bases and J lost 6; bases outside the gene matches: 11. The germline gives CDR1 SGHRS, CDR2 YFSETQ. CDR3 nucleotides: TGCGCCAGCGGACAACCCCAGGGGGCGGCCGGGGAGCTGTTTTTT. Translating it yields CASGQPQGAAGELFF. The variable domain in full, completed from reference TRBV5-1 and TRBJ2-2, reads KAGVTQTPRYLIKTRGQQVTLSCSPISGHRSVSWYQQTPGQGLQFLFEYFSETQRNKGNFPGRFSGRQFSNSRSEMNVSTLELGDSALYLCASGQPQGAAGELFFGEGSRLTVL.

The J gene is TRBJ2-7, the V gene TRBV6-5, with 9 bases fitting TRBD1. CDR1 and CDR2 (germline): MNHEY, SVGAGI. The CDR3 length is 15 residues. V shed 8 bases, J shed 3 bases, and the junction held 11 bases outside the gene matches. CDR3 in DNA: TGTGCCAGCTCCCTACGGGGGACAGGGATCTACGAGCAGTACTTC. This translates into CASSLRGTGIYEQYF.

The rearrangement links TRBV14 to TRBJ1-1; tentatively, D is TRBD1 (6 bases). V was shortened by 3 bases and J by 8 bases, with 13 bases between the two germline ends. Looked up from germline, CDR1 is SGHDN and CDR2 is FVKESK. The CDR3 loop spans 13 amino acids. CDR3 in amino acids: CASSHLTGREAFF. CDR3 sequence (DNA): TGTGCCAGCAGCCATTTGACAGGACGCGAAGCTTTCTTT.

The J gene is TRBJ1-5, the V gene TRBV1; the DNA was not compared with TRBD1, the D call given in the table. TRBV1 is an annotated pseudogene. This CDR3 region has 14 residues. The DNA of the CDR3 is TGCACCGGGGGACATAAGTATAGCAATCAGCCCCAGCATTTT. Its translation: CTGGHKYSNQPQHF.

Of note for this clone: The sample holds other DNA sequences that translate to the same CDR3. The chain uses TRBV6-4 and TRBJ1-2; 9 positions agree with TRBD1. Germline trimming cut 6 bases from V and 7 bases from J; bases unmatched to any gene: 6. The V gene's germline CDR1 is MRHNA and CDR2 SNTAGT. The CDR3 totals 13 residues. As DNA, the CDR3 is TGTGCCAGCAGACAGACAGGGGGAAGTGGCTACACCTTC. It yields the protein CASRQTGGSGYTF.

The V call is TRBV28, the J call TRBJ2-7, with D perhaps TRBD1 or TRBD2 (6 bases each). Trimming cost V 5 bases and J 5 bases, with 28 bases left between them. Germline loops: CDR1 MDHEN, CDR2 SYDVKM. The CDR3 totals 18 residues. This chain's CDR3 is CASSPQGIGRERGDEQYF. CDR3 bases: TGTGCCAGCAGTCCCCAGGGGATCGGCCGGGAGCGTGGAGACGAGCAGTACTTC.

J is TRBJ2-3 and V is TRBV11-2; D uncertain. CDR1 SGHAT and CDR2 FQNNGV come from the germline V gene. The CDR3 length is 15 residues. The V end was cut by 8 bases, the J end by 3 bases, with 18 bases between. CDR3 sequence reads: CASGKLRLGTDTQYF. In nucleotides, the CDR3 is TGTGCCAGCGGCAAGCTTAGGTTGGGGACAGATACGCAGTATTTT.

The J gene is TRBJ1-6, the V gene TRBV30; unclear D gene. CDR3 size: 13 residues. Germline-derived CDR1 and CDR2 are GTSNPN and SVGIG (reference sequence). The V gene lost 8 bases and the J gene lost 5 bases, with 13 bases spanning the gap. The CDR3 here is CAGTGQNNSPLHF. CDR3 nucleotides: TGTGCCGGAACCGGGCAGAATAATTCACCCCTCCACTTT.

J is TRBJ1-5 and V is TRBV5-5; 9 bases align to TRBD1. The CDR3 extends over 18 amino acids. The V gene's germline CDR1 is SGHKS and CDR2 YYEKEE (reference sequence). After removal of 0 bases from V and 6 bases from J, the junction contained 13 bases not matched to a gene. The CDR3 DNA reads TGTGCCAGCAGCTTGGTATTAGGGGGACAGGGAAAAGGTCAGCCCCAGCATTTT. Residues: CASSLVLGGQGKGQPQHF.

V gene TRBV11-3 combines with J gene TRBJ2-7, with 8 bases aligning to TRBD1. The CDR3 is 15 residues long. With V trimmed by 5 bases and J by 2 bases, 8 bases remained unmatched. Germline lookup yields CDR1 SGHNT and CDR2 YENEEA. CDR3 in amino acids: CASSPRDRGTYEQYF. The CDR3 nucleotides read TGTGCCAGCAGCCCCCGAGACAGGGGAACCTACGAGCAGTACTTC.